This TCR beta chain is from a study of T-cell reconstitution after alpha-beta-depleted transplantation in children. Unique molecular identifiers tagged the TCRbeta library. Each CDR3 protein gets one entry after TCRdb re-called the PCR reads with MiXCR. The table includes under 450,000 distinct CDR3 sequences, 13% detected once. This clonotype was counted at least ten times. Germline loops: CDR1 KGHDR, CDR2 SFDVKD. CDR3 length: 14 amino acids. Trimming cost V 6 bases and J 3 bases; bases outside gene matches: 2. The gene calls are TRBV24-1 and TRBJ2-1; 9 bases line up with TRBD2. The sequencing here drew on PBMCs, taken from the stem cell graft. This TCR came from a human donor who donated a stem cell graft to a child with Fanconi anemia. The CDR3 spells CATSRGGDYNEQFF. As DNA, the CDR3 is TGTGCCACCAGTCGCGGGGGGGACTACAATGAGCAGTTCTTC.